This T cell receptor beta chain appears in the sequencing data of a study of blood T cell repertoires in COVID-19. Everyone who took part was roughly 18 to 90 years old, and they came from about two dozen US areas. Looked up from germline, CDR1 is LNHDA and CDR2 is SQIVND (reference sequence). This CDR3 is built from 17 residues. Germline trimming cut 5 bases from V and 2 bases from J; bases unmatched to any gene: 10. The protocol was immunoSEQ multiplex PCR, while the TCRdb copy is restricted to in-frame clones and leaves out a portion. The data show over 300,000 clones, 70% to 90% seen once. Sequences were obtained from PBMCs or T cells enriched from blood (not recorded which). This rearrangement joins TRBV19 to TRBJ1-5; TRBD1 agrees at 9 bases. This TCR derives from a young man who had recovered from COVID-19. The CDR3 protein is CASSHRGRKMGNQPQHF. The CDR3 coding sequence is TGTGCCAGTAGTCACAGGGGGCGCAAGATGGGCAATCAGCCCCAGCATTTT.